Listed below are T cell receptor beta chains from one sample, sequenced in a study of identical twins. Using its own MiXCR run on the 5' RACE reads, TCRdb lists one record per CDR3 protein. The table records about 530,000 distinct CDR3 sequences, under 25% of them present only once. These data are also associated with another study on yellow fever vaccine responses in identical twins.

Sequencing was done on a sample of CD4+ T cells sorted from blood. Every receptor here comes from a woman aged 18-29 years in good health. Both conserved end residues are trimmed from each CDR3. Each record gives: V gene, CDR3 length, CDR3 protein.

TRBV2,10,ASSERLNTQY
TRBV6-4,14,ASSDSRTSRYNEQF
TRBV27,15,ASSFLGLAETTGELF
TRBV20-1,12,SARGGPLNTEAF
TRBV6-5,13,ASSYSTVSGNTIY
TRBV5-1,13,ASRGGLADNNEQF
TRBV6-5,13,ASSSSGTSYNEQF
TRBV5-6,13,ASSIRGGPNQPQH
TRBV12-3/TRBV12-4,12,ASSTSGISDTQY
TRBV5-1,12,ASRGDSSGNTIY
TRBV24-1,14,ATSDLTATTYQPQH